Below, 7 T cell receptor beta chains from the same sample are listed, as sequenced in a study of cytomegalovirus exposure and HLA in healthy donors. The repertoire was sequenced with immunoSEQ multiplex PCR; TCRdb's copy has only in-frame clones and lacks some. Among approximately 300,000 clones listed, 86% were seen once. The sample was PBMCs. These receptors came from a woman aged 18-29 years in good health and CMV-seronegative.

The genes are TRBV7-2 and TRBJ1-5, with D maybe TRBD1 (5 bases). The CDR3 sequence is 16 residues long. The V gene lost 5 bases and the J gene lost 0 bases, with 14 bases spanning the gap. CDR1 and CDR2 (germline): SGHTA, FQGNSA. CDR3 protein: CASSLRRGYSNQPQHF. The CDR3 DNA is TGTGCCAGCAGCCTCCGGCGGGGCTATAGCAATCAGCCCCAGCATTTT.

V usage is TRBV27 and J usage is TRBJ1-4, with D tentatively TRBD1 (6 bases). With 6 bases removed from V and 4 bases from J, the gap between germline ends came to 12 bases. The germline gives CDR1 MNHEY, CDR2 SMNVEV (reference sequence). The CDR3 consists of 14 residues. CDR3 sequence (DNA): TGTGCCAGCAGCCCGACAGGAGTTAATGAAAAACTGTTTTTT. Residues: CASSPTGVNEKLFF. The full variable domain, in which reference TRBV27 and TRBJ1-4 provide the parts outside the CDR3, is EAQVTQNPRYLITVTGKKLTVTCSQNMNHEYMSWYRQDPGLGLRQIYYSMNVEVTDKGDVPEGYKVSRKEKRNFPLILESPSPNQTSLYFCASSPTGVNEKLFFGSGTQLSVL.

This sequence joins TRBV9 and TRBJ1-5, with D unclear. This CDR3 has 13 residues. Trimming pared 3 bases from V and 3 bases from J, leaving 7 bases between. CDR1 SGDLS and CDR2 YYNGEE come from the germline V gene. The CDR3 loop reads CASSAGLNQPQHF. Written as DNA, the CDR3 is TGTGCCAGCAGCGCAGGACTCAATCAGCCCCAGCATTTT.

This clone was observed a handful of times. The gene calls are TRBV14 and TRBJ1-1; no definite D call. V lost 4 bases and J 3 bases, leaving 9 bases between the germline ends. This CDR3 region has 13 residues. Germline-derived CDR1 and CDR2 are SGHDN and FVKESK. The CDR3 nucleotides are TGTGCCAGCAGCCGGGCAGTCTACACTGAAGCTTTCTTT. Translating it yields CASSRAVYTEAFF.

CDR3 in amino acids: CASSSLWGDSGNQPQHF. DNA of the CDR3: TGTGCCAGCAGCTCTCTTTGGGGGGATTCTGGCAATCAGCCCCAGCATTTT. The J gene is TRBJ1-5, the V gene TRBV7-2; a weak D match, TRBD1 (5 bases). The CDR3 sequence is 17 residues long. The germline V gene has CDR1 SGHTA and CDR2 FQGNSA. V was trimmed by 4 bases and J by 2 bases, leaving 18 bases between them.

The chain employs TRBV28 and TRBJ1-1; no firm D call. The CDR3 runs 13 residues. Trimming removed 6 bases from V and 0 bases from J, with 8 bases in between. Germline V CDR1 and CDR2: MDHEN, SYDVKM. CDR3 residues: CASSNSLNTEAFF. In DNA form, the CDR3 reads TGTGCCAGCAGCAACTCTTTGAACACTGAAGCTTTCTTT. The complete variable domain, with remaining parts taken from reference TRBV28 and TRBJ1-1, reads DVKVTQSSRYLVKRTGEKVFLECVQDMDHENMFWYRQDPGLGLRLIYFSYDVKMKEKGDIPEGYSVSREKKERFSLILESASTNQTSMYLCASSNSLNTEAFFGQGTRLTVV.

This clone was observed once. The chain combines TRBV5-6 with TRBJ2-1; 10 nucleotides line up with TRBD1. The ends lost 1 base at V and 6 bases at J; junction bases unmatched: 7. This CDR3 spans 16 amino acids. Germline values: CDR1 SGHDT, CDR2 YYEEEE. CDR3 amino acids: CASSLFGTGVSNEQFF. CDR3 DNA sequence: TGTGCCAGCAGCTTGTTCGGGACAGGGGTCTCCAATGAGCAGTTCTTC. Full variable domain (outside the CDR3, taken from reference TRBV5-6 and TRBJ2-1): DAGVTQSPTHLIKTRGQQVTLRCSPKSGHDTVSWYQQALGQGPQFIFQYYEEEERQRGNFPDRFSGHQFPNYSSELNVNALLLGDSALYLCASSLFGTGVSNEQFFGPGTRLTVL.